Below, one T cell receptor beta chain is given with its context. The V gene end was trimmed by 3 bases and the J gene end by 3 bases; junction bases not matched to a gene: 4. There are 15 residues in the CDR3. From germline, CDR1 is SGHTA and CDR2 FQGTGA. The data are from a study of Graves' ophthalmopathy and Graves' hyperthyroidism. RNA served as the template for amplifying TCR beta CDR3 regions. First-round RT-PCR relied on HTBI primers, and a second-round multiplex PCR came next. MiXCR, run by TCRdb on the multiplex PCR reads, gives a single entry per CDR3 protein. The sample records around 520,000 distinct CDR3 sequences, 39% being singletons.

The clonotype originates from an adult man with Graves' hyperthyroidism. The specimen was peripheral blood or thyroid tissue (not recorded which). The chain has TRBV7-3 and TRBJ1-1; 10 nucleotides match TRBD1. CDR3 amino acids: CASSFGGTGDTEAFF. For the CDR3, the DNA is TGTGCCAGCAGCTTTGGGGGGACAGGGGACACTGAAGCTTTCTTT.